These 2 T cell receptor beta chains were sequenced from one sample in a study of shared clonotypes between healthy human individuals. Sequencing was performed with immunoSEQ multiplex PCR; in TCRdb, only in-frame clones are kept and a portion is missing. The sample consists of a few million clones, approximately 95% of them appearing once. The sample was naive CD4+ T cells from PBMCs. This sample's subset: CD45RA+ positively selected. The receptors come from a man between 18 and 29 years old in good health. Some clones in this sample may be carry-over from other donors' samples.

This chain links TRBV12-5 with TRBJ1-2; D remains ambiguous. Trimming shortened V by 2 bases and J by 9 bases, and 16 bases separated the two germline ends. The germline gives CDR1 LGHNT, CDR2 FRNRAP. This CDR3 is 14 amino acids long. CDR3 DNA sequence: TGTGCTAGTGGTTTGTGGGCCTCCACTGGGAGCTACACCTTC. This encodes CASGLWASTGSYTF. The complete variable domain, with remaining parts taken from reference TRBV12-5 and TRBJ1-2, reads DARVTQTPRHKVTEMGQEVTMRCQPILGHNTVFWYRQTMMQGLELLAYFRNRAPLDDSGMPKDRFSAEMPDATLATLKIQPSEPRDSAVYFCASGLWASTGSYTFGSGTRLTVV.

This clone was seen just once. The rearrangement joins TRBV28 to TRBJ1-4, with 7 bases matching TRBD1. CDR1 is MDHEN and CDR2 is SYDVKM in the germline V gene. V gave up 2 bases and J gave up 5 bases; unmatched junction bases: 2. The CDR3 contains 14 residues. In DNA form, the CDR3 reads TGTGCCAGCAGTTTACCACAGGGGAATGAAAAACTGTTTTTT. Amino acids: CASSLPQGNEKLFF.